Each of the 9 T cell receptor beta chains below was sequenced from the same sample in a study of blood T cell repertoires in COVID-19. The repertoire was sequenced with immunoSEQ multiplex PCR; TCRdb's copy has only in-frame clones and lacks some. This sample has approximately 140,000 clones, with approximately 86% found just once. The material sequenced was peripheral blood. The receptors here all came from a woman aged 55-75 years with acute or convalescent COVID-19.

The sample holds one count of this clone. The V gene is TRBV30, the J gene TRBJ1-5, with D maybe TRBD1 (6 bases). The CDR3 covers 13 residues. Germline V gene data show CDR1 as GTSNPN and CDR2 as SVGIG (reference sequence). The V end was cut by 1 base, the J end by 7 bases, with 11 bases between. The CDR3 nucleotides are TGTGCCTGGAGTGGAGAGGGGGAGCAGCCCCAGCATTTT. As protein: CAWSGEGEQPQHF.

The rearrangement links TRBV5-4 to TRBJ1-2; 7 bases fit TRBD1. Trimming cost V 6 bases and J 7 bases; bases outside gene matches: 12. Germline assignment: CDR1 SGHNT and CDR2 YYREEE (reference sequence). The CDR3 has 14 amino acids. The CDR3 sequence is CASTLPGGAGGYTF. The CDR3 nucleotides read TGTGCCAGCACCCTGCCAGGGGGAGCAGGTGGCTACACCTTC. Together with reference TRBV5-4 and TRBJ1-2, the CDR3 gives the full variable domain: ETGVTQSPTHLIKTRGQQVTLRCSSQSGHNTVSWYQQALGQGPQFIFQYYREEENGRGNFPPRFSGLQFPNYSSELNVNALELDDSALYLCASTLPGGAGGYTFGSGTRLTVV.

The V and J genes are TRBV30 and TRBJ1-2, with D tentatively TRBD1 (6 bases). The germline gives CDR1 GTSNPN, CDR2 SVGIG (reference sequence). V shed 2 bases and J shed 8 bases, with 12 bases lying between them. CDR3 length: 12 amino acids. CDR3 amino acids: CAWSPGQSGYTF. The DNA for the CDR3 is TGTGCCTGGAGTCCCGGACAGTCCGGCTACACCTTC.

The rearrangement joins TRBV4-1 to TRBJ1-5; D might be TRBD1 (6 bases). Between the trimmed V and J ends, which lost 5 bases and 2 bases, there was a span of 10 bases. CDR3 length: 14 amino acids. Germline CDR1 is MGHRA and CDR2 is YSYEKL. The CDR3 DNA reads TGCGCCAGCAGCTCACAGGGTGGCAATCAGCCCCAGCATTTT. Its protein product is CASSSQGGNQPQHF.

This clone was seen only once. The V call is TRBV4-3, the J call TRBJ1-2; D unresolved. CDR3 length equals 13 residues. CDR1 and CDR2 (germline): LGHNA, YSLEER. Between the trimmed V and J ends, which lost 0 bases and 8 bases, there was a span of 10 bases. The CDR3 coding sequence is TGCGCCAGCAGCCAAGAGCCAGGCTACGGCTACACCTTC. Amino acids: CASSQEPGYGYTF.

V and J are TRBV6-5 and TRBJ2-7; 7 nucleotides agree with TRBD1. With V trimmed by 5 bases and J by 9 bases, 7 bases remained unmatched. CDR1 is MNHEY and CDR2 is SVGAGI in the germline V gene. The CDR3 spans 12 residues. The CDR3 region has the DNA TGTGCCAGCAGTAAATCCGACAGGGTGCAGTACTTC. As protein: CASSKSDRVQYF.

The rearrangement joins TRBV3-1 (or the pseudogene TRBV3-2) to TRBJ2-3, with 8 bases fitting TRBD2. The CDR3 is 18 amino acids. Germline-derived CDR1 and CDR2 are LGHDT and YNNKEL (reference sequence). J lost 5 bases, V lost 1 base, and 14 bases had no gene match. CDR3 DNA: TGTGCCAGCAGCCAAGTAGACCAAGCGGGGGTTTCGGGAGATACGCAGTATTTT. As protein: CASSQVDQAGVSGDTQYF.

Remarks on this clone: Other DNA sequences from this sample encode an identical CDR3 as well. The CDR3 sequence: CASSLRGQPQHF. The CDR3 DNA follows: TGTGCCAGCAGCTTAAGGGGTCAGCCCCAGCATTTT. This chain uses TRBV5-4 with TRBJ1-5; a weak D match, TRBD1 (5 bases). The germline V and J ends were trimmed by 2 bases and 6 bases, with 6 bases remaining between them. The length of the CDR3 is 12 residues. Germline assignment: CDR1 SGHNT and CDR2 YYREEE (reference sequence).

CDR3 protein: CASSIAVGGVPYEQYF. CDR3 in DNA: TGTGCCAGTAGTATAGCGGTCGGCGGGGTGCCCTACGAGCAGTACTTC. The chain employs TRBV19 and TRBJ2-7, with a tentative D call TRBD2 (6 bases). Trimming stripped 1 base from V and 2 bases from J, with 15 bases between. There are 16 residues in the CDR3. Germline V CDR1 and CDR2: LNHDA, SQIVND (reference sequence).